The entry below gives a single T cell receptor (beta chain) sequence along with its context. The antigen is undetermined. Germline values: CDR1 KGHSH, CDR2 LQKENI. This CDR3 region has 15 residues. The V end lost 2 bases, the J end lost 0 bases, and 8 bases lay between the germline ends. This sample was taken from a study of vaccination and CD4 T cells after COVID-19. An Oncomine TCR Beta short-read assay was used to sequence the DNA from cultured CD4+ T cells. TCRdb called the PCR reads again in MiXCR, with one record for every CDR3 protein. The sample has 15,000 to 20,000 distinct CDR3 sequences, 58% seen once. Treatment given: roughly 10-day PBMC culture with coronavirus spike peptide pools or control peptides (ViraFEST assay).

The gene calls are TRBV18 and TRBJ1-3; no firm D call. The receptor comes from a human donor who had recovered from COVID-19. Sequenced here: CD4+ T cells from blood, cultured in vitro, sampled before SARS-CoV-2 vaccination. The CDR3 nucleotides are TGTGCCAGCTCACCAGGGAGCTACTCTGGAAACACCATATATTTT. Translating gives CASSPGSYSGNTIYF.